This TCR beta chain was recovered during a study of blood T cells in healthy people across ages. This clonotype was seen a few times. What it binds is not known. Trimming pared 6 bases from V and 6 bases from J, leaving 12 bases between. The CDR3 has 12 residues. Germline values: CDR1 MNHNY, CDR2 SVGAGI (reference sequence). The study, taken as a whole, reports: Expanded clonotype shifts may have been confounded, as the donors had an unknown CMV status.

The donors, healthy Caucasians from Russia, were aged about 6 to 100. Combining a sample-barcoded 5' primer with a J-beta primer mix, a second PCR ran for about 6 to 12 cycles. TCRdb fed the 5' RACE reads into MiXCR, producing one record per CDR3 protein. The sample records 700,000 to 1,000,000 distinct CDR3 sequences, around 42% being singletons. The gene calls are TRBV6-6 and TRBJ2-7, with D perhaps TRBD2 (6 bases). The sequenced sample consisted of blood. This sequence originates from a man between 60 and 75 years old in good health. The CDR3 DNA is TGTGCCAGCAGCCCCCAGGGAGGCGAGCAGTACTTC. It translates to CASSPQGGEQYF.